Shown below are 5 T cell receptor beta chains from a single sample sequenced in a study of technical replicates of blood from several donors (TCRdb year 2017). The library relied on the immunoSEQ multiplex PCR assay. TCRdb carries this immuneACCESS record with in-frame sequences only. Its versions omit some clonotypes, under half of them owing to an unresolved V gene in the studies checked, with the rest unexplained. Present in this sample are some 94,000 clones, roughly 94% of which were seen just once. The ten largest clones capture roughly 0.35% of the sample. The sample taken for sequencing was T cells isolated from PBMCs. The origin of the receptors is a human donor in good health.

This clone was counted between two and nine times. V usage is TRBV7-2 and J usage is TRBJ2-7, with D perhaps TRBD1 (5 bases). The CDR3 spans 14 residues. V was cut by 0 bases and J by 1 base, with 7 bases left in between. Germline CDR1 reads SGHTA; CDR2 reads FQGNSA. CDR3: CASSLARASYEQYF. The CDR3 DNA reads TGTGCCAGCAGCTTAGCCAGGGCGTCCTACGAGCAGTACTTC.

This clone was counted once. The V gene is TRBV29-1, the J gene TRBJ2-5; unclear D gene. V lost 6 bases, J lost 5 bases, and 13 bases lay in between. The germline V gene encodes CDR1 SQVTM and CDR2 ANQGSEA. The CDR3 runs to 12 residues. The CDR3 here is CSVTETGETQYF. As DNA, the CDR3 is TGCAGCGTCACTGAAACCGGGGAGACCCAGTACTTC.

In the case of this clone: Other DNA sequences in the sample encode the same CDR3. The chain is built from TRBV7-9 and TRBJ2-7; D uncertain. Trimming removed 5 bases at V and 0 bases at J, with 5 bases between. CDR3 length: 12 amino acids. Germline V gene lookup returns CDR1 SEHNR and CDR2 FQNEAQ (reference sequence). The CDR3 coding sequence is TGTGCCAGCAGCCGGAGCTCCTACGAGCAGTACTTC. Amino acid sequence: CASSRSSYEQYF.

The V call is TRBV29-1, the J call TRBJ1-2, with D unresolved. Deletions cut 4 bases from V and 4 bases from J, with 7 bases between. Germline V lookup: CDR1 SQVTM, CDR2 ANQGSEA. CDR3 size: 11 residues. Here the CDR3 DNA reads TGCAGCGTTGCAGCGTTCTATGGCTACACCTTC. It codes for CSVAAFYGYTF. The variable domain in full, completed from reference TRBV29-1 and TRBJ1-2, reads SAVISQKPSRDICQRGTSLTIQCQVDSQVTMMFWYRQQPGQSLTLIATANQGSEATYESGFVIDKFPISRPNLTFSTLTVSNMSPEDSSIYLCSVAAFYGYTFGSGTRLTVV.

This clone was detected only once. The chain combines TRBV19 with TRBJ1-5; no reliable D call. Trimming removed 5 bases at V and 5 bases at J, with 16 bases between. The V gene's germline CDR1 is LNHDA and CDR2 SQIVND (reference sequence). The CDR3 length is 15 residues. The CDR3 is CASSPRGKLHQPQHF. CDR3 in DNA: TGTGCCAGTAGTCCTCGGGGAAAACTCCATCAGCCCCAGCATTTT.